These 18 T cell receptor beta chains originate from one sample sequenced in a study of T cell changes during pregnancy in multiple sclerosis. Profiling relied on immunoSEQ multiplex PCR, and the TCRdb table lists in-frame clones only, not all of them. The sample has about 48,000 clones; 88% are singletons. Sequenced here: CD4+ T cells from peripheral blood mononuclear cells, sampled in the second trimester of pregnancy. The receptors stem from a female donor with multiple sclerosis, enrolled in a pregnancy study.

This chain uses TRBV30 with TRBJ1-2; D might be TRBD1 (6 bases). The germline V gene encodes CDR1 GTSNPN and CDR2 SVGIG (reference sequence). V was cut by 4 bases and J by 3 bases, with 21 bases left in between. There are 16 residues in the CDR3. The CDR3 coding sequence is TGTGCCTGGAATAGTTATGGACAGCAAGATCACTATGGCTACACCTTC. Amino acids: CAWNSYGQQDHYGYTF. Full variable domain (outside the CDR3, taken from reference TRBV30 and TRBJ1-2): SQTIHQWPATLVQPVGSPLSLECTVEGTSNPNLYWYRQAAGRGLQLLFYSVGIGQISSEVPQNLSASRPQDRQFILSSKKLLLSDSGFYLCAWNSYGQQDHYGYTFGSGTRLTVV.

The V gene is TRBV9, the J gene TRBJ1-1; tentative D call: TRBD1 (6 bases). This CDR3 is 15 amino acids long. Looked up from germline, CDR1 is SGDLS and CDR2 is YYNGEE. With 0 bases removed from V and 4 bases from J, the gap between germline ends came to 13 bases. The CDR3 region is CASSVAGAGGTEAFF. In DNA form, the CDR3 reads TGTGCCAGCAGCGTAGCAGGGGCTGGTGGCACTGAAGCTTTCTTT.

The V call is TRBV4-2, the J call TRBJ2-1; 9 nucleotides line up with TRBD1. The V gene end was trimmed by 0 bases and the J gene end by 6 bases; junction bases not matched to a gene: 3. The CDR3 covers 15 residues. Germline CDR1 LGHNA, CDR2 YNFKEQ. The CDR3 DNA reads as TGTGCCAGCAGCCAAGAGACAGGGGGTCCCAATGAGCAGTTCTTC. Protein: CASSQETGGPNEQFF.

By its share, this clone is medium-sized (0.01 to 0.1%). This chain joins TRBV28 and TRBJ2-5; D is possibly TRBD2 (6 bases). CDR3 size: 13 residues. Trimming took 6 bases from V and 1 from J, leaving 9 bases between them. The germline gives CDR1 MDHEN, CDR2 SYDVKM. This chain's CDR3 is CASRGTFQETQYF. The CDR3 DNA reads as TGTGCCAGCAGGGGGACTTTCCAAGAGACCCAGTACTTC.

The chain has TRBV5-6 and TRBJ2-5, with D maybe TRBD1 (5 bases). Germline lookup yields CDR1 SGHDT and CDR2 YYEEEE. This CDR3 is 12 amino acids long. The V and J ends lost 2 bases and 4 bases respectively, with 6 bases between them. CDR3 DNA: TGTGCCAGCAGCTTAGGGGCAGAGACCCAGTACTTC. It yields the protein CASSLGAETQYF.

CDR3 protein: CASSVEIEVAGELFF. In DNA, the CDR3 is TGTGCCAGCAGCGTAGAAATAGAAGTAGCCGGGGAGCTGTTTTTT. The rearrangement joins TRBV9 to TRBJ2-2, with D uncertain. There are 15 residues in the CDR3. Germline loops: CDR1 SGDLS, CDR2 YYNGEE. Between the trimmed V and J ends, which lost 0 bases and 6 bases, there was a span of 12 bases.

The chain joins TRBV28 to TRBJ1-5, with 9 nucleotides matching TRBD1. V was pared by 5 bases and J by 3 bases, with 11 bases of the junction left unmatched. Germline loops: CDR1 MDHEN, CDR2 SYDVKM. The length of the CDR3 is 17 residues. This CDR3 is CASSKLTRQGDNQPQHF. The CDR3 region has the DNA TGTGCCAGCAGTAAATTAACAAGACAGGGGGACAATCAGCCCCAGCATTTT.

The chain has TRBV30 and TRBJ2-5, with D tentatively TRBD1 (6 bases). V was cut by 2 bases and J by 5 bases, with 15 bases left in between. Germline V gene data show CDR1 as GTSNPN and CDR2 as SVGIG (reference sequence). This CDR3 contains 14 residues. The DNA of the CDR3 is TGTGCCTGGAGTCTTGGGGGCCCAGGGGAGACCCAGTACTTC. Its protein product is CAWSLGGPGETQYF.

This clone was detected once. CDR3 in amino acids: CASSVTGLAGPTQYF. CDR3 bases: TGTGCCAGCAGTGTGACTGGACTAGCGGGGCCTACGCAGTATTTT. The chain combines TRBV28 with TRBJ2-3, with 12 bases that match TRBD2. The CDR3 totals 15 residues. The germline V gene has CDR1 MDHEN and CDR2 SYDVKM. Unmatched junction bases numbered 8, after V lost 5 bases and J lost 8 bases.

The gene calls are TRBV30 and TRBJ1-2; 7 nucleotides line up with TRBD1. CDR1 GTSNPN and CDR2 SVGIG come from the germline V gene (reference sequence). The junction had 0 bases not matched to a gene; V was cut back by 5 bases and J by 0 bases. The CDR3 has 12 residues. The CDR3, as DNA: TGTGCCTGGGGGACAGCTAACTATGGCTACACCTTC. Protein product: CAWGTANYGYTF.

This clone turned up a few times. This chain links TRBV19 with TRBJ2-6; D is undetermined. Per germline, CDR1 LNHDA and CDR2 SQIVND (reference sequence). Trimming stripped 4 bases from V and 0 bases from J, with 10 bases between. The CDR3 totals 16 residues. CDR3 nucleotides: TGTGCCAGTAGTACAGTCTCTGCCTCTGGGGCCAACGTCCTGACTTTC. Its translation is CASSTVSASGANVLTF.

This chain connects TRBV29-1 to TRBJ2-7, with D hard to call. The CDR3 contains 12 residues. The V end lost 7 bases, the J end lost 2 bases, and 12 bases lay between the germline ends. CDR1 is SQVTM and CDR2 is ANQGSEA in the germline V gene. CDR3 in amino acids: CSGYSVPYEQYF. DNA of the CDR3: TGCAGCGGGTACAGTGTTCCCTACGAGCAGTACTTC.

The CDR3, as DNA: TGTGCCAGCAGGAGGACAGGGTACACTGAAGCTTTCTTT. Translation gives CASRRTGYTEAFF. The chain joins TRBV6-5 to TRBJ1-1; 8 nucleotides match TRBD1. This CDR3 is 13 amino acids long. CDR1 and CDR2 (germline): MNHEY, SVGAGI. V shed 6 bases and J 3 bases; nucleotides not matched to a gene: 3.

This clone was found many times. V and J are TRBV4-2 and TRBJ2-1; D is perhaps TRBD2 (6 bases). V lost 2 bases to trimming and J lost 3 bases, with 14 bases between them. Looked up from germline, CDR1 is LGHNA and CDR2 is YNFKEQ. The CDR3 sequence is 16 residues long. CDR3 DNA: TGTGCCAGCAGCCAAATAACGGGAGCGAACTACAATGAGCAGTTCTTC. Amino acid sequence: CASSQITGANYNEQFF.

The CDR3 nucleotides read TGCGCCAGCAGCCAAGCTTCTCGGGTCACAGATACGCAGTATTTT. Protein: CASSQASRVTDTQYF. This chain joins TRBV4-3 and TRBJ2-3, with no clear D. The CDR3 covers 15 residues. V lost 1 base and J 2 bases, leaving 10 bases between the germline ends. Germline-derived CDR1 and CDR2 are LGHNA and YSLEER.

In this sample, this clone turned up once. The chain uses TRBV18 and TRBJ1-2, with no clear D. The CDR3 consists of 16 residues. V gave up 3 bases and J gave up 12 bases, with 26 bases separating them. From germline, CDR1 is KGHSH and CDR2 LQKENI. The CDR3 protein is CASSPHDTIPSENDTF. CDR3 nucleotide sequence: TGTGCCAGCTCACCCCATGACACAATTCCCTCAGAGAATGACACCTTC. Looking up the rest from reference TRBV18 and TRBJ1-2 gives the full variable domain: NAGVMQNPRHLVRRRGQEARLRCSPMKGHSHVYWYRQLPEEGLKFMVYLQKENIIDESGMPKERFSAEFPKEGPSILRIQQVVRGDSAAYFCASSPHDTIPSENDTFGSGTRLTVV.

The rearrangement links TRBV10-1 to TRBJ1-5; 9 positions agree with TRBD1. The CDR3 extends over 15 amino acids. From germline, CDR1 is WNHNN and CDR2 SYGVQD (reference sequence). V shed 4 bases, J shed 5 bases, and the junction held 6 bases outside the gene matches. The CDR3 DNA follows: TGCGCCAGCAGTGGTGGACAGGGGTCTGATCAGCCCCAGCATTTT. This sequence encodes CASSGGQGSDQPQHF.

The chain carries TRBV11-3 and TRBJ2-2; tentatively, D is TRBD1 (5 bases). The CDR3 contains 15 residues. Trimming removed 4 bases at V and 0 bases at J, with 9 bases between. Germline V gene lookup returns CDR1 SGHNT and CDR2 YENEEA. CDR3 in amino acids: CASSSGHPNTGELFF. DNA of the CDR3: TGTGCCAGCAGCTCCGGACACCCGAACACCGGGGAGCTGTTTTTT.